Shown below are 20 T cell receptor beta chains from a single sample sequenced in a study of spatial heterogeneity in lung cancer. TCRdb independently ran MiXCR on the 5' RACE reads; one entry per CDR3 protein. Of some 50,000 distinct CDR3 sequences listed, over 9.5% were seen once; the top ten hold 42%. The time point here: sample taken at primary tumor resection. Sequencing covered unsorted whole RNA taken from tumor, nontumor lung or frozen PBMC. The starting material was PBMCs, obtained at surgery. These receptors were taken from a female donor with early-stage non-small cell lung cancer.

The chain is built from TRBV2 and TRBJ2-7; possible D gene TRBD2, 5 bases. Trimming pared 0 bases from V and 6 bases from J, leaving 12 bases between. CDR1 SNHLY and CDR2 FYNNEI come from the germline V gene. The CDR3 is 14 amino acids. The CDR3 DNA is TGTGCCAGCAGTGAAGCGCTTCGGACTTCCGAGCAGTACTTC. It yields the protein CASSEALRTSEQYF.

In this sample, this clonotype turned up once. The genes are TRBV7-2 and TRBJ2-7; the D gene is possibly TRBD1 (7 bases). This CDR3 spans 11 amino acids. V gave up 5 bases and J gave up 6 bases, with 8 bases separating them. Germline V gene data show CDR1 as SGHTA and CDR2 as FQGNSA. The CDR3, as DNA: TGTGCCAGCAGCCAGGGGGGCGAGCAGTACTTC. Its translation is CASSQGGEQYF.

This clonotype came up a few times. This sequence joins TRBV28 and TRBJ2-1, with D perhaps being TRBD1 or TRBD2 (5 bases each). This CDR3 is 15 amino acids long. Trimming removed 5 bases from V and 3 bases from J, with 14 bases in between. Germline CDR1 MDHEN, CDR2 SYDVKM. The CDR3 loop reads CASSLRGTNYNEQFF. The CDR3 bases are TGTGCCAGCAGTCTAAGAGGGACCAACTACAATGAGCAGTTCTTC. Filled out from reference TRBV28 and TRBJ2-1, the complete variable domain reads DVKVTQSSRYLVKRTGEKVFLECVQDMDHENMFWYRQDPGLGLRLIYFSYDVKMKEKGDIPEGYSVSREKKERFSLILESASTNQTSMYLCASSLRGTNYNEQFFGPGTRLTVL.

This clonotype was observed a handful of times. The rearrangement joins TRBV7-2 to TRBJ2-5; 13 nucleotides align to TRBD2. The CDR3 runs to 15 residues. The junction had 5 bases not matched to a gene; V was cut back by 5 bases and J by 5 bases. The V gene's germline CDR1 is SGHTA and CDR2 FQGNSA. The CDR3 DNA follows: TGTGCCAGCAGCAAGGGACTAGCGGGACTGGAGACCCAGTACTTC. It translates to CASSKGLAGLETQYF.

This clonotype was seen a few times. DNA for the CDR3: TGTGCCAGCCAACCGGGACTAGCCAAGAATGAGCAGTTCTTC. This gives the protein CASQPGLAKNEQFF. J is TRBJ2-1 and V is TRBV7-2; the match to TRBD2 covers 9 bases. Per the germline V gene, CDR1 is SGHTA and CDR2 is FQGNSA. The ends lost 8 bases at V and 7 bases at J; junction bases unmatched: 9. The CDR3 length is 14 residues.

The chain recombines TRBV12-3 or TRBV12-4 with TRBJ2-2; D perhaps matches TRBD2 (7 bases). This CDR3 is 17 amino acids long. The V end was cut by 0 bases, the J end by 3 bases, with 14 bases between. CDR3 in amino acids: CASSLARGGLDTGELFF. DNA of the CDR3: TGTGCCAGCAGTTTAGCGAGGGGGGGCCTCGACACCGGGGAGCTGTTTTTT.

This clonotype came up a few times. The chain combines TRBV18 with TRBJ2-5; tentatively, D is TRBD1 (5 bases). The length of the CDR3 is 14 residues. CDR1 and CDR2 from the germline V gene are KGHSH and LQKENI. The V end lost 1 base, the J end lost 3 bases, and 9 bases lay between the germline ends. The CDR3 sequence is CASSPRRVEETQYF. The DNA for the CDR3 is TGTGCCAGCTCACCACGCAGGGTTGAAGAGACCCAGTACTTC.

This rearrangement joins TRBV7-3 to TRBJ2-3, with D perhaps matching TRBD2 (5 bases). The CDR3 has 14 amino acids. V lost 4 bases and J 2 bases, leaving 10 bases between the germline ends. Per germline, CDR1 SGHTA and CDR2 FQGTGA. The CDR3 spells CASSSSGFTDTQYF. CDR3 DNA sequence: TGTGCCAGCAGCTCAAGCGGATTCACAGATACGCAGTATTTT.

There are many counts of this clonotype. The chain couples TRBV12-3 or TRBV12-4 to TRBJ2-2, with D tentatively TRBD2 (6 bases). V gave up 8 bases and J gave up 0 bases, with 13 bases separating them. CDR3 length: 15 residues. CDR3 in amino acids: CASDLGGPNTGELFF. In DNA form, the CDR3 reads TGTGCCAGCGACTTGGGGGGACCGAACACCGGGGAGCTGTTTTTT.

This clonotype has a handful of counts. The chain has TRBV6-1 and TRBJ1-1, with D unresolved. This CDR3 spans 17 amino acids. Per germline, CDR1 MNHNS and CDR2 SASEGT. Trimming removed 4 bases from V and 0 bases from J, with 18 bases in between. The CDR3 loop is CASSARTDAALNTEAFF. The CDR3 region has the DNA TGTGCCAGCAGTGCCCGGACCGACGCCGCTTTGAACACTGAAGCTTTCTTT.

The gene calls are TRBV6-5 and TRBJ1-2, with D perhaps TRBD1 (5 bases). Germline-derived CDR1 and CDR2 are MNHEY and SVGAGI. This CDR3 is built from 13 residues. Trimming cost V 10 bases and J 0 bases, with 12 bases left between them. The CDR3: CATRTTTNYGYTF. The CDR3 nucleotides read TGTGCCACTCGGACAACAACTAACTATGGCTACACCTTC.

DNA for the CDR3: TGTGCCAGCAGTTTAGGGACAGAGATCTCTGGGGCCAACGTCCTGACTTTC. It codes for CASSLGTEISGANVLTF. J is TRBJ2-6 and V is TRBV28, with 7 bases lining up with TRBD1. This CDR3 comprises 17 residues. CDR1 and CDR2 (germline): MDHEN, SYDVKM. With 2 bases clipped from V and 0 bases from J, the junction kept 4 bases outside the gene matches. Drawing the rest from reference TRBV28 and TRBJ2-6, the complete variable domain is DVKVTQSSRYLVKRTGEKVFLECVQDMDHENMFWYRQDPGLGLRLIYFSYDVKMKEKGDIPEGYSVSREKKERFSLILESASTNQTSMYLCASSLGTEISGANVLTFGAGSRLTVL.

This clonotype showed up many times. The rearrangement uses TRBV7-2 and TRBJ2-2, with D possibly TRBD1 on 6 matching bases. CDR3 length equals 17 residues. The ends were cut back, 4 bases at V and 2 bases at J, with 17 bases in the middle. Germline V gives CDR1 SGHTA, CDR2 FQGNSA. CDR3 DNA sequence: TGTGCCAGCAGCTCGAATTTACGGACAGCTAACACCGGGGAGCTGTTTTTT. It translates to CASSSNLRTANTGELFF.

The chain joins TRBV24-1 to TRBJ2-7; D gene unclear. This CDR3 comprises 11 residues. Looked up from germline, CDR1 is KGHDR and CDR2 is SFDVKD. Trimming pared 5 bases from V and 10 bases from J, leaving 11 bases between. CDR3 DNA: TGTGCCACCAGTGCTTGGGCAAGACAGTACTTC. It specifies CATSAWARQYF.

V gene TRBV28 combines with J gene TRBJ1-5; D is uncertain. The CDR3 contains 15 residues. Germline CDR1 MDHEN, CDR2 SYDVKM. V shed 2 bases and J shed 7 bases, with 15 bases lying between them. CDR3 in amino acids: CASSLQRGNGQPQHF. In nucleotides, the CDR3 is TGTGCCAGCAGTTTACAACGGGGTAATGGACAGCCCCAGCATTTT.

This clonotype has a count of ten or more. The chain carries TRBV6-6 and TRBJ2-2, with D perhaps matching TRBD2 (5 bases). The CDR3 is 12 amino acids. Germline assignment: CDR1 MNHNY and CDR2 SVGAGI (reference sequence). V was pared by 11 bases and J by 4 bases, with 11 bases between. This CDR3 reads CALALSTGELFF. The CDR3 DNA reads TGTGCCCTAGCCCTGTCCACCGGGGAGCTGTTTTTT.

This rearrangement joins TRBV29-1 to TRBJ2-1, with TRBD1 matching over 7 bases. The CDR3 spans 18 residues. Germline lookup yields CDR1 SQVTM and CDR2 ANQGSEA. V lost 1 base and J lost 5; bases outside the gene matches: 17. CDR3 amino acids: CSVEVPPVTGEPNNEQFF. CDR3 nucleotides: TGCAGCGTTGAAGTCCCCCCAGTTACAGGGGAGCCTAACAATGAGCAGTTCTTC.

V gene TRBV20-1 combines with J gene TRBJ2-5; D ambiguous. The V end was cut by 3 bases, the J end by 0 bases, with 20 bases between. CDR1 DFQATT and CDR2 SNEGSKA come from the germline V gene (reference sequence). The CDR3 length is 17 residues. The CDR3 loop is CSASGVQQVRDQETQYF. The CDR3 DNA reads TGCAGTGCTAGTGGGGTCCAGCAAGTGAGAGACCAAGAGACCCAGTACTTC.

This clonotype was recorded at least ten times. The rearrangement links TRBV6-2 or TRBV6-3 to TRBJ1-2, with D uncertain. Trimming removed 6 bases at V and 4 bases at J, with 18 bases between. The CDR3 is made up of 15 amino acids. CDR1 MNHEY and CDR2 SVGEGT come from the germline V gene. The CDR3 loop reads CASSLTAGGSYGYTF. For the CDR3, the DNA is TGTGCCAGCAGCCTAACAGCCGGAGGATCCTATGGCTACACCTTC.

Ten or more counts support this clonotype. The chain is built from TRBV7-2 and TRBJ1-5; D is possibly TRBD1 (6 bases). The germline gives CDR1 SGHTA, CDR2 FQGNSA. This CDR3 is 15 amino acids long. V gave up 1 base and J gave up 5 bases, with 12 bases separating them. The CDR3 here is CASSLEIGQYQPQHF. The CDR3 bases are TGTGCCAGCAGCTTAGAGATAGGACAGTATCAGCCCCAGCATTTT.